These 28 T cell receptor beta chains originate from one sample sequenced in a study of T cells after yellow fever vaccination (dated by TCRdb to the late 2010s). Library construction relied on 5' RACE. Sequencing used an Illumina HiSeq 2500. TCRdb took the public reads, trimmed them with fastp at Q25, ran MiXCR for clone calling and kept in-frame beta chains. Under each unique CDR3 protein, matching rows form one entry showing the most common genes and DNA. This sample is represented by about 550,000 distinct CDR3 sequences; 15% to 20% of them were singletons. Jointly, the top ten make up roughly an eighth of the sample. The sample's treatment or condition label, in plain terms: live attenuated yellow fever vaccine strain. The sample was PBMCs, taken 15 days after the yellow fever booster vaccination. These receptors were collected from a man aged 30 to 45 who received the YFV17D yellow fever vaccine.

The rearrangement uses TRBV5-1 and TRBJ2-7; TRBD1 matches at 12 bases. The germline gives CDR1 SGHRS, CDR2 YFSETQ. This CDR3 has 15 amino acids. After removal of 1 base from V and 6 bases from J, the junction contained 5 bases not matched to a gene. The CDR3 spells CASSLTGTGGVEQYF. CDR3 nucleotide sequence: TGCGCCAGCAGCTTGACCGGGACAGGGGGCGTCGAGCAGTACTTC.

This clonotype was seen a handful of times. The chain recombines TRBV15 with TRBJ2-2; unclear D gene. CDR1 and CDR2 (germline): LNHNV, YYDKDF (reference sequence). V shed 5 bases and J shed 6 bases, with 7 bases lying between them. The CDR3 sequence is 12 residues long. CDR3 nucleotide sequence: TGTGCCACCAGCTTGGGCCCCGGGGAGCTGTTTTTT. Protein product: CATSLGPGELFF.

The chain employs TRBV18 and TRBJ1-5; D remains ambiguous. This CDR3 region has 15 residues. Germline assignment: CDR1 KGHSH and CDR2 LQKENI. The V end lost 8 bases, the J end lost 3 bases, and 17 bases lay between the germline ends. The CDR3 bases are TGTGCCAGCACATCCTCTCCGGGCAACAATCAGCCCCAGCATTTT. Amino acid sequence: CASTSSPGNNQPQHF.

This clonotype was observed a handful of times. The chain has TRBV15 and TRBJ2-7, with 9 bases that match TRBD1. The ends lost 5 bases at V and 6 bases at J; junction bases unmatched: 11. This CDR3 region has 15 residues. The germline CDR1 and CDR2 sequences are LNHNV and YYDKDF (reference sequence). This chain's CDR3 is CATSASTQGAAEQYF. CDR3 bases: TGTGCCACCAGCGCATCGACACAGGGGGCGGCCGAGCAGTACTTC.

This clonotype was recorded many times. V usage is TRBV7-9 and J usage is TRBJ2-7, with 7 bases matching TRBD2. V was clipped by 5 bases and J by 3 bases; unmatched bases: 7. The CDR3 sequence is 14 residues long. CDR1 and CDR2 (germline): SEHNR, FQNEAQ (reference sequence). The DNA of the CDR3 is TGTGCCAGCAGCCCGCCGGCGGGGGTCTACGAGCAGTACTTC. Residues: CASSPPAGVYEQYF. Combining the CDR3 with reference TRBV7-9 and TRBJ2-7 gives the whole variable domain DTGVSQNPRHKITKRGQNVTFRCDPISEHNRLYWYRQTLGQGPEFLTYFQNEAQLEKSRLLSDRFSAERPKGSFSTLEIQRTEQGDSAMYLCASSPPAGVYEQYFGPGTRLTVT.

This clonotype was seen only a few times. This chain links TRBV12-3 or TRBV12-4 with TRBJ2-1, with D hard to call. CDR3 length: 17 residues. V lost 6 bases and J 0 bases, leaving 18 bases between the germline ends. The CDR3: CASSWVGASSSYNEQFF. The CDR3 DNA sequence: TGTGCCAGCAGCTGGGTTGGAGCGTCTAGCTCCTACAATGAGCAGTTCTTC.

This clonotype was seen only a few times. CDR3 sequence reads: CSAQPYNEQFF. The DNA for the CDR3 is TGCAGTGCTCAACCCTACAATGAGCAGTTCTTC. This sequence joins TRBV20-1 and TRBJ2-1, with D hard to call. Deletions cut 5 bases from V and 2 bases from J, with 4 bases between. This CDR3 has 11 residues. CDR1 and CDR2 from the germline V gene are DFQATT and SNEGSKA (reference sequence).

This clonotype occurred a few times. The genes are TRBV20-1 and TRBJ1-5; D ambiguous. The CDR3 spans 15 residues. Germline V lookup: CDR1 DFQATT, CDR2 SNEGSKA (reference sequence). Trimming took 3 bases from V and 0 from J, leaving 12 bases between them. The CDR3 region is CSASMGFSSNQPQHF. The CDR3 coding sequence is TGCAGTGCTAGTATGGGGTTCTCTAGCAATCAGCCCCAGCATTTT.

This clonotype occurred a few times. This chain uses TRBV7-2 with TRBJ2-2; possible D gene TRBD1, 6 bases. Germline V CDR1 and CDR2: SGHTA, FQGNSA. V lost 5 bases and J 3 bases, leaving 10 bases between the germline ends. The CDR3 has 14 residues. The CDR3 DNA follows: TGTGCCAGCAGCCGAACAGGGTACACCGGGGAGCTGTTTTTT. Translation gives CASSRTGYTGELFF. The variable domain in full, with the rest retrieved from reference TRBV7-2 and TRBJ2-2, is GAGVSQSPSNKVTEKGKDVELRCDPISGHTALYWYRQSLGQGLEFLIYFQGNSAPDKSGLPSDRFSAERTGGSVSTLTIQRTQQEDSAVYLCASSRTGYTGELFFGEGSRLTVL.

This clonotype showed up just a few times. The genes are TRBV29-1 and TRBJ2-6; no reliable D call. This CDR3 contains 13 residues. The V gene's germline CDR1 is SQVTM and CDR2 ANQGSEA. The V end lost 4 bases, the J end lost 3 bases, and 7 bases lay between the germline ends. The CDR3 spells CSVAGDGANVLTF. CDR3 in DNA: TGCAGCGTTGCTGGGGATGGGGCCAACGTCCTGACTTTC.

The rearrangement joins TRBV9 to TRBJ1-1; D may be TRBD1 (5 bases). The ends were cut back, 0 bases at V and 10 bases at J, with 34 bases in the middle. This CDR3 comprises 20 residues. CDR1 is SGDLS, CDR2 YYNGEE, per germline. The CDR3: CASSVARVRLRHGRVRGAFF. The CDR3 region has the DNA TGTGCCAGCAGCGTAGCTCGTGTCAGGCTCCGACACGGGAGGGTAAGGGGAGCTTTCTTT.

The chain combines TRBV24-1 with TRBJ2-3; D may be TRBD2 (5 bases). V lost 5 bases, J lost 2 bases, and 16 bases lay in between. The CDR3 totals 16 residues. The V gene's germline CDR1 is KGHDR and CDR2 SFDVKD. CDR3 protein: CATSASNGLFTDTQYF. In nucleotides, the CDR3 is TGTGCCACCAGTGCCTCTAATGGACTCTTCACAGATACGCAGTATTTT.

The chain carries TRBV10-1 and TRBJ2-2; the D gene could be TRBD1 or TRBD2 (6 bases each). The CDR3 length is 14 residues. The germline gives CDR1 WNHNN, CDR2 SYGVQD (reference sequence). V was clipped by 3 bases and J by 5 bases, with 10 bases between them. The DNA of the CDR3 is TGCGCCAGCAGTGACGGGGGCGGGACCGGGGAGCTGTTTTTT. Translation gives CASSDGGGTGELFF.

This clonotype occurred a few times. V usage is TRBV15 and J usage is TRBJ2-7, with 9 bases lining up with TRBD2. The germline gives CDR1 LNHNV, CDR2 YYDKDF (reference sequence). J was trimmed by 5 bases and V by 1 base; bases with no gene match: 9. There are 16 residues in the CDR3. CDR3 residues: CATSRGRSGSGNEQYF. CDR3 coding DNA: TGTGCCACCAGCAGAGGCCGTAGCGGGAGTGGGAACGAGCAGTACTTC.

V gene TRBV2 combines with J gene TRBJ2-1; 15 bases agree with TRBD2. This CDR3 comprises 20 residues. The junction had 18 bases not matched to a gene; V was cut back by 10 bases and J by 2 bases. The germline gives CDR1 SNHLY, CDR2 FYNNEI. The CDR3 DNA follows: TGTGCCAAATTCGTCCCTAAAGGGACTAGCGGGAGGAGTACCTACAATGAGCAGTTCTTC. It is translated as CAKFVPKGTSGRSTYNEQFF.

This clonotype was recorded many times. The J gene is TRBJ2-1, the V gene TRBV27; the D is unclear. V lost 0 bases to trimming and J lost 0 bases, with 6 bases between them. This CDR3 contains 15 residues. Germline CDR1 and CDR2: MNHEY and SMNVEV (reference sequence). The CDR3, as DNA: TGTGCCAGCAGTTTATCTCGGAGCTCCTACAATGAGCAGTTCTTC. It encodes CASSLSRSSYNEQFF.

This clonotype was recorded a few times. The V call is TRBV5-1, the J call TRBJ2-2; 10 bases fit TRBD1. The ends lost 4 bases at V and 4 bases at J; junction bases unmatched: 4. The CDR3 sequence is 15 residues long. Germline V gives CDR1 SGHRS, CDR2 YFSETQ. For the CDR3, the DNA is TGCGCCAGCAGCGTCCGGGACAGGGGCACCGGGGAGCTGTTTTTT. It translates to CASSVRDRGTGELFF.

The J gene is TRBJ1-1, the V gene TRBV19, with a tentative D call TRBD1 (6 bases). The CDR3 has 14 residues. CDR1 LNHDA and CDR2 SQIVND come from the germline V gene (reference sequence). Between the trimmed V and J ends, which lost 10 bases and 4 bases, there was a span of 19 bases. The CDR3, as DNA: TGTGCCACCGTGGGCCTACAGGGTAGCACTGAAGCTTTCTTT. It specifies CATVGLQGSTEAFF.

The chain links TRBV2 to TRBJ1-5; D is uncertain. Trimming shortened V by 6 bases and J by 5 bases, and 8 bases separated the two germline ends. CDR3 length equals 12 residues. Per germline, CDR1 SNHLY and CDR2 FYNNEI. In DNA form, the CDR3 reads TGTGCCAGCAGGGACTTCTATCAGCCCCAGCATTTT. Amino acid sequence: CASRDFYQPQHF.

The chain links TRBV7-9 to TRBJ1-2; a possible D gene is TRBD1 (6 bases). This CDR3 comprises 14 residues. V was clipped by 5 bases and J by 5 bases, with 15 bases between them. CDR1 is SEHNR and CDR2 is FQNEAQ in the germline V gene (reference sequence). The DNA for the CDR3 is TGTGCCAGCAGCCACGCCAACAGGGTGTATGGCTACACCTTC. Its protein product is CASSHANRVYGYTF.

The chain recombines TRBV9 with TRBJ2-3; no reliable D call. V was clipped by 0 bases and J by 0 bases, with 8 bases between them. In germline, CDR1 is SGDLS, CDR2 YYNGEE. CDR3 length: 15 amino acids. For the CDR3, the DNA is TGTGCCAGCAGCGTAGCGATTGCTAGCACAGATACGCAGTATTTT. Protein: CASSVAIASTDTQYF.

The CDR3 loop is CSAREGTSETQYF. CDR3 sequence (DNA): TGCAGTGCTAGAGAGGGGACCTCAGAGACCCAGTACTTC. This chain connects TRBV20-1 to TRBJ2-5; D tentatively reads TRBD1 or TRBD2 (5 bases each). Trimming shortened V by 0 bases and J by 4 bases, and 9 bases separated the two germline ends. There are 13 residues in the CDR3. The germline CDR1 and CDR2 sequences are DFQATT and SNEGSKA (reference sequence).

V gene TRBV20-1 combines with J gene TRBJ2-7, with D maybe TRBD2 (5 bases). The CDR3 loop spans 13 amino acids. Trimming removed 2 bases at V and 1 base at J, with 9 bases between. Germline V gene lookup returns CDR1 DFQATT and CDR2 SNEGSKA (reference sequence). CDR3 residues: CSARPSGSYEQYF. The CDR3, as DNA: TGCAGTGCTAGACCCAGCGGTTCCTACGAGCAGTACTTC.

Only a few counts were recorded for this clonotype. The chain recombines TRBV20-1 with TRBJ2-7; the D gene is possibly TRBD2 (7 bases). The length of the CDR3 is 15 residues. Trimming removed 6 bases from V and 5 bases from J, with 23 bases in between. Germline CDR1 reads DFQATT; CDR2 reads SNEGSKA (reference sequence). The CDR3 sequence is CSAPGRGWGGHEQYF. CDR3 sequence (DNA): TGCAGTGCCCCGGGACGGGGGTGGGGGGGCCACGAGCAGTACTTC.

The genes are TRBV27 and TRBJ2-1, with D possibly matching TRBD1 (6 bases). The CDR3 runs 13 residues. V was shortened by 4 bases and J by 6 bases, with 10 bases between the two germline ends. Germline V gene data show CDR1 as MNHEY and CDR2 as SMNVEV (reference sequence). The CDR3 sequence: CASSSQTGNEQFF. The CDR3 nucleotides read TGTGCCAGCAGTTCCCAGACAGGCAATGAGCAGTTCTTC.

The chain carries TRBV20-1 and TRBJ2-2, with a tentative D call TRBD1 (6 bases). This CDR3 has 14 residues. Per the germline V gene, CDR1 is DFQATT and CDR2 is SNEGSKA (reference sequence). The germline V and J ends were trimmed by 4 bases and 7 bases, with 16 bases remaining between them. The CDR3 reads CSATPGAGVGELFF. CDR3 bases: TGCAGTGCTACCCCCGGCGCAGGGGTCGGGGAGCTGTTTTTT.

This clonotype has only a few counts. The chain links TRBV5-5 to TRBJ2-7; D tentatively fits TRBD1 or TRBD2 (5 bases each). CDR1 is SGHKS, CDR2 YYEKEE, per germline (reference sequence). Trimming removed 4 bases at V and 3 bases at J, with 11 bases between. This CDR3 contains 13 residues. The CDR3 sequence is CASSHRGYYEQYF. CDR3 bases: TGTGCCAGCAGCCACCGGGGCTACTACGAGCAGTACTTC.

The V and J genes are TRBV12-3 or TRBV12-4 and TRBJ1-1, with unresolved D. V was cut by 4 bases and J by 10 bases, with 7 bases left in between. The CDR3 loop spans 10 amino acids. CDR3 sequence reads: CASSSEVAFF. CDR3 sequence (DNA): TGTGCCAGCAGTTCGGAGGTAGCTTTCTTT.